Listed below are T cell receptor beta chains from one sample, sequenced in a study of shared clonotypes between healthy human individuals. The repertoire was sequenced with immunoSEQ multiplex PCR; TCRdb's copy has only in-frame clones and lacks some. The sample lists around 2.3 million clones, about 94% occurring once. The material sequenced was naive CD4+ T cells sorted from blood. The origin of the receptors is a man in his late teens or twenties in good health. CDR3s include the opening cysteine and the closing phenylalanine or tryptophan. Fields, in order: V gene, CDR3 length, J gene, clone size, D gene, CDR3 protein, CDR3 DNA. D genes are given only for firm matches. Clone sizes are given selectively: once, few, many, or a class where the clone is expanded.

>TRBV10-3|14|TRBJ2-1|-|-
CAISALGEGDEQFF
TGTGCCATCAGTGCTCTAGGGGAGGGGGATGAGCAGTTCTTC
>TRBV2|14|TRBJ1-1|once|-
CASSEFQGNTEAFF
TGTGCCAGCAGTGAATTTCAGGGGAACACTGAAGCTTTCTTT
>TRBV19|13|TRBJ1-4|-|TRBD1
CATRDRVNEKLFF
TGTGCCACTAGAGACAGGGTTAATGAAAAACTGTTTTTT
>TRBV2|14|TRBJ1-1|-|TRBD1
CASVRDRGNGEAFF
TGTGCCAGCGTCCGGGACAGGGGGAATGGTGAAGCTTTCTTT
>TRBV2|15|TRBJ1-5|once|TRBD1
CASTGTGYSNQPQHF
TGTGCCAGCACCGGGACAGGGTATAGCAATCAGCCCCAGCATTTT
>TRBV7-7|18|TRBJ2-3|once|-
CASSLGRQKGAGTDTQYF
TGTGCTAGCAGCTTAGGTCGCCAGAAAGGGGCCGGCACAGATACGCAGTATTTT
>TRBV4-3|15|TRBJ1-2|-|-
CASSLTGGSNYGYTF
TGCGCCAGCAGCCTCACTGGGGGTTCTAACTATGGCTACACCTTC
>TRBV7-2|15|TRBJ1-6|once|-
CASSSPQGPNSPLHF
TGTGCCAGCAGCTCCCCGCAGGGACCAAATTCACCCCTCCACTTT
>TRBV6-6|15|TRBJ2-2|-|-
CASTQQGPNTGELFF
TGTGCCAGCACCCAACAGGGACCGAACACCGGGGAGCTGTTTTTT
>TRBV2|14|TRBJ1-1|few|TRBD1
CASSQQGARAEAFF
TGTGCCAGCAGCCAACAGGGGGCGAGGGCTGAAGCTTTCTTT
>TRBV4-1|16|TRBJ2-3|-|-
CASSPNSGDGTDTQYF
TGCGCCAGCAGCCCCAACTCAGGGGACGGCACAGATACGCAGTATTTT
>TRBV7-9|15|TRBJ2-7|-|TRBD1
CASSPGTAISYEQYF
TGTGCCAGCAGCCCCGGGACAGCGATCTCCTACGAGCAGTACTTC
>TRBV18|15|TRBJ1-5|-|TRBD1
CASSLGQGQRQPQHF
TGTGCCAGCTCGCTGGGACAGGGGCAGCGTCAGCCCCAGCATTTT
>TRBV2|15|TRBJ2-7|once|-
CASRWEVVGPYEQYF
TGTGCCAGTAGATGGGAGGTTGTGGGGCCCTACGAGCAGTACTTC
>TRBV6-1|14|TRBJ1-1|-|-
CASSDWGFGTEAFF
TGTGCCAGCAGTGACTGGGGGTTTGGCACTGAAGCTTTCTTT
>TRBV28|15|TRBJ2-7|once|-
CASSIRTSFSYEQYF
TGTGCCAGCAGTATCAGGACATCCTTCTCCTACGAGCAGTACTTC
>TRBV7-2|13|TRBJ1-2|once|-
CASSLVQGYGYTF
TGTGCCAGCAGCTTGGTACAGGGCTATGGCTACACCTTC
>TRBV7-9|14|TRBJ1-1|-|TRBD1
CASSSGQLNTEAFF
TGTGCCAGCAGCTCGGGACAGCTGAACACTGAAGCTTTCTTT
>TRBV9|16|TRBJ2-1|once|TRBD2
CASSVLGLAQNNEQFF
TGTGCCAGCAGCGTTTTGGGACTAGCCCAGAACAATGAGCAGTTCTTC
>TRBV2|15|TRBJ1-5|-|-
CASSEDTYSNQPQHF
TGTGCCAGCAGTGAAGACACTTATAGCAATCAGCCCCAGCATTTT
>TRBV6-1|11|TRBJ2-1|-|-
CASINNNEQFF
TGTGCCAGCATAAACAACAATGAGCAGTTCTTC
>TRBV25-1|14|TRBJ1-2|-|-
CASIPRGSNYGYTF
TGTGCCAGCATACCAAGGGGAAGTAACTATGGCTACACCTTC
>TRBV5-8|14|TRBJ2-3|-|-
CASSLRGAVDTQYF
TGTGCCAGCAGCTTGCGGGGGGCCGTAGATACGCAGTATTTT
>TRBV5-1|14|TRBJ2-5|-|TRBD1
CASSYTGAGETQYF
TGCGCCAGCAGCTACACAGGGGCTGGGGAGACCCAGTACTTC
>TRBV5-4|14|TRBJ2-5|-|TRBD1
CASSRDSQQETQYF
TGTGCCAGCAGCAGGGACAGCCAACAAGAGACCCAGTACTTC
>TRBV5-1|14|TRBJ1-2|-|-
CASSPEGGGYGYTF
TGCGCCAGCAGCCCGGAGGGGGGAGGTTATGGCTACACCTTC
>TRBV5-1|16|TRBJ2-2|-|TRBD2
CASSLLAGTNTGELFF
TGCGCCAGCAGCTTACTAGCGGGGACGAACACCGGGGAGCTGTTTTTT
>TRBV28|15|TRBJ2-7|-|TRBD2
CASSPTGTRVYEQYF
TGTGCCAGCAGTCCCACCGGGACTAGGGTTTACGAGCAGTACTTC
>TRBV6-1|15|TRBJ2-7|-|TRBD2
CASSDGTSGSYEQYF
TGTGCCAGCAGTGATGGGACTAGCGGGAGCTACGAGCAGTACTTC
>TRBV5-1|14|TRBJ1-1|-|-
CASSLVGAQTEAFF
TGCGCCAGCAGCTTGGTTGGAGCCCAGACTGAAGCTTTCTTT
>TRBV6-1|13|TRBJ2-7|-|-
CASGVQLRYEQYF
TGTGCCAGCGGGGTACAGCTACGTTACGAGCAGTACTTC
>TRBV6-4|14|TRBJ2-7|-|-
CASRSNSGVGEQYF
TGTGCCAGCAGATCAAATTCGGGGGTCGGGGAGCAGTACTTC
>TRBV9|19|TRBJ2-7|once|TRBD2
CASSKGTSGGSSRFYEQYF
TGTGCCAGCAGCAAAGGCACTAGCGGGGGGTCAAGTAGGTTCTACGAGCAGTACTTC
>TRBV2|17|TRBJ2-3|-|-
CASRGGGGIAGTDTQYF
TGTGCCAGCAGGGGGGGTGGAGGAATAGCTGGTACAGATACGCAGTATTTT
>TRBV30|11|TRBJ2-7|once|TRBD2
CAWSHGGEQYF
TGTGCCTGGAGTCACGGGGGGGAGCAGTACTTC
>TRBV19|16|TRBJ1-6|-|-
CASSIMGTTPNSPLHF
TGTGCCAGTAGTATAATGGGGACAACTCCTAATTCACCCCTCCACTTT
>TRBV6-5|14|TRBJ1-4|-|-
CASSSHQANEKLFF
TGTGCCAGCAGTTCCCATCAAGCTAATGAAAAACTGTTTTTT
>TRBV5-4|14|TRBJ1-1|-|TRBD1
CASSARGQITEAFF
TGTGCCAGCAGCGCACGGGGACAGATCACTGAAGCTTTCTTT
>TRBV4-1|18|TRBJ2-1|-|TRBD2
CASRGLAGARDSNNEQFF
TGCGCCAGCCGTGGACTAGCGGGAGCGAGGGATTCAAACAATGAGCAGTTCTTC
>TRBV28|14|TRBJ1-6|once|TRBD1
CASEDRAGNSPLHF
TGTGCCAGCGAGGACAGGGCGGGTAATTCACCCCTCCACTTT
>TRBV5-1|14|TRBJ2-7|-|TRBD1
CASSNRGIFYEQYF
TGCGCCAGCAGTAACAGGGGGATCTTCTACGAGCAGTACTTC
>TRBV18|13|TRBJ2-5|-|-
CASSPLMGETQYF
TGTGCCAGCTCACCACTAATGGGAGAGACCCAGTACTTC